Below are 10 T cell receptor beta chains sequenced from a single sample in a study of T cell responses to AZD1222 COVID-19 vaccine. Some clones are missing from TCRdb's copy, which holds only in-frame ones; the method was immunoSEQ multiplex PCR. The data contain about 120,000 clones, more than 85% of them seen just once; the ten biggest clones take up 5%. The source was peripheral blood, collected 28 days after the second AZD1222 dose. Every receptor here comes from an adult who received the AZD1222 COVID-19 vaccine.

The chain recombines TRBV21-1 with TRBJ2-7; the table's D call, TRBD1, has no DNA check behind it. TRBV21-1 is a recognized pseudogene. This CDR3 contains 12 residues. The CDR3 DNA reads TGTGCCAGCAGCAGACAGAACTACGAGCAGTACTTC. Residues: CASSRQNYEQYF.

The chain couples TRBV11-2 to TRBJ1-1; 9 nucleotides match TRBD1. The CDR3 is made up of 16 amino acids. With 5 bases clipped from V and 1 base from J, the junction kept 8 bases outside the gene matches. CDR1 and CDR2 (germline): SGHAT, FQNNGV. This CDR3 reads CASSLDRGWANTEAFF. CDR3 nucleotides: TGTGCCAGCAGCCTGGACAGGGGATGGGCGAACACTGAAGCTTTCTTT.

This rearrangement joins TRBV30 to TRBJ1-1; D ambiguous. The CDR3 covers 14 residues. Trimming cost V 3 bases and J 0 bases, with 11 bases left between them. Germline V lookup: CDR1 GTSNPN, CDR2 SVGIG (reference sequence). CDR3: CAWRTFPMNTEAFF. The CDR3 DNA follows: TGTGCCTGGAGAACCTTCCCTATGAACACTGAAGCTTTCTTT.

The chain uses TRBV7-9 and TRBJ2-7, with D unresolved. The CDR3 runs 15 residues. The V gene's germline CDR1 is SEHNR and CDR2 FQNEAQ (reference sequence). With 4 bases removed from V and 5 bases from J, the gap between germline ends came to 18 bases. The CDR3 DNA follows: TGTGCCAGCAGCTCTCTGCCTCCCCCCGGCGACGAGCAGTACTTC. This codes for CASSSLPPPGDEQYF.

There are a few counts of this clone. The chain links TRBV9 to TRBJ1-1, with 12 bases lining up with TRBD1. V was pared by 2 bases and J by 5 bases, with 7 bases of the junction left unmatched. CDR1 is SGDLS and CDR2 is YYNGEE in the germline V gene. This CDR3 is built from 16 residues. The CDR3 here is CASSVRDRGLGTEAFF. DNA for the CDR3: TGTGCCAGCAGCGTCCGGGACAGGGGGCTGGGAACTGAAGCTTTCTTT.

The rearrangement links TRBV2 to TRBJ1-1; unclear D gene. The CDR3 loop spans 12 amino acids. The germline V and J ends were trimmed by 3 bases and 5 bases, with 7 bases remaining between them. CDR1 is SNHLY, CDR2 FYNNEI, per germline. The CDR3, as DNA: TGTGCCAGCAGTGAGAGGGAAACTGAAGCTTTCTTT. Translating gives CASSERETEAFF.

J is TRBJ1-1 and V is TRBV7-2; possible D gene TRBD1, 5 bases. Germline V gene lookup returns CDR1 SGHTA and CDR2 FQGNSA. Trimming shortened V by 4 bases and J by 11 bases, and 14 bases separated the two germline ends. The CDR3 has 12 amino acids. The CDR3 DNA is TGTGCCAGCAGCTATCAGGCGGGGGAGGCTTTCTTT. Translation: CASSYQAGEAFF.

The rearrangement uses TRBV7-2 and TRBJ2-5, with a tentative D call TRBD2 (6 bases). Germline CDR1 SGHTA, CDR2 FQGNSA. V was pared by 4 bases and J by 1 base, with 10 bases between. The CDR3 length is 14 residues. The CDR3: CASSYGGTQETQYF. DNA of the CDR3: TGTGCCAGCAGCTACGGGGGTACCCAAGAGACCCAGTACTTC.

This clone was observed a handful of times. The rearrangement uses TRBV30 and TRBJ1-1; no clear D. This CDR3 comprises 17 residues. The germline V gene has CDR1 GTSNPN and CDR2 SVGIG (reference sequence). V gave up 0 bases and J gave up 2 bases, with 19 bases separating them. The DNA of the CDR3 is TGTGCCTGGAGTGTACGAGGTTCCATCATAAGAAACACTGAAGCTTTCTTT. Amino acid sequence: CAWSVRGSIIRNTEAFF.

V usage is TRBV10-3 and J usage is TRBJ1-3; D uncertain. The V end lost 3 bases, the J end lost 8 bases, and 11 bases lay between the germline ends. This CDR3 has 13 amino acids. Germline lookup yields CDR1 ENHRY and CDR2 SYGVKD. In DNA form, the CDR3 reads TGTGCCATCAGTGATCTGGAGGGTCACACCATATATTTT. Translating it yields CAISDLEGHTIYF.